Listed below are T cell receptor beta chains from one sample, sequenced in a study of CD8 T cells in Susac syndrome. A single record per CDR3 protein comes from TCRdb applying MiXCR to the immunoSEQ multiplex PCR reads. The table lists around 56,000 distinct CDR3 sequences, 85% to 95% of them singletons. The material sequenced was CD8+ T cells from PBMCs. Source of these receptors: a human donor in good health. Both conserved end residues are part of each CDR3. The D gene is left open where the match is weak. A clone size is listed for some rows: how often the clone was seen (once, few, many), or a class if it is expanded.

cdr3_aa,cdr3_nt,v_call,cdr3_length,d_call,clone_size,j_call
CASSISSPRQPQHF,TGTGCCAGCAGTATCAGCTCCCCCAGACAGCCCCAGCATTTT,TRBV12-3/TRBV12-4,14,.,.,TRBJ1-5
CASSLGTGQSSYEQYF,TGCGCCAGCAGCTTGGGCACGGGACAGAGCTCCTACGAGCAGTACTTC,TRBV5-1,16,TRBD1,.,TRBJ2-7
CAISESANYGYTF,TGTGCCATCAGTGAGTCAGCCAACTATGGCTACACCTTC,TRBV10-3,13,.,.,TRBJ1-2
CASSRTGQGSGNEQFF,TGCGCCAGCAGCCGCACTGGACAGGGATCGGGCAATGAGCAGTTCTTC,TRBV23-1,16,TRBD1,.,TRBJ2-1
CASSPGTDFNNEQFF,TGCGCCAGCAGCCCTGGGACAGACTTCAACAATGAGCAGTTCTTC,TRBV5-1,15,TRBD1,once,TRBJ2-1
CASSSGLAGGYTQYF,TGTGCCAGCAGCTCAGGGCTAGCGGGGGGGTATACGCAGTATTTT,TRBV7-8,15,TRBD2,.,TRBJ2-3
CASSLASNHGYTF,TGTGCCAGCAGCTTGGCATCCAACCATGGCTACACCTTC,TRBV5-4,13,.,.,TRBJ1-2
CASSMNRDTYNEQFF,TGTGCCAGTAGTATGAACAGGGATACCTACAATGAGCAGTTCTTC,TRBV19,15,.,.,TRBJ2-1
CASSARGAYGYTF,TGTGCCAGCAGTGCCAGGGGGGCCTATGGCTACACCTTC,TRBV28,13,TRBD1,.,TRBJ1-2
CASSVDKGAREKLFF,TGTGCCAGCAGCGTAGATAAGGGGGCGCGAGAAAAACTGTTTTTT,TRBV9,15,TRBD1,.,TRBJ1-4
CSAREGREAFF,TGCAGTGCTAGAGAGGGCAGGGAAGCTTTCTTT,TRBV20-1,11,.,.,TRBJ1-1
CASSVPVGGGNSPLHF,TGTGCCAGCAGCGTCCCCGTAGGGGGGGGAAATTCACCCCTCCACTTT,TRBV7-8,16,.,.,TRBJ1-6
CATSDHRSLHNEQFF,TGTGCCACCAGTGATCACAGGTCCCTCCACAATGAGCAGTTCTTC,TRBV24-1,15,.,.,TRBJ2-1
CSVEDLRGATETQYF,TGCAGCGTTGAAGATCTTCGTGGGGCTACAGAGACCCAGTACTTC,TRBV29-1,15,.,.,TRBJ2-5
CSARDETVTYEQYF,TGCAGTGCTAGAGATGAGACGGTAACCTACGAGCAGTACTTC,TRBV20-1,14,.,.,TRBJ2-7
CASSFGREKATQYF,TGTGCCAGCAGCTTCGGCCGGGAGAAAGCGACCCAGTACTTC,TRBV7-9,14,.,.,TRBJ2-5
CASSLGGPVYEQYF,TGTGCCAGCAGTTTAGGGGGCCCCGTATACGAGCAGTACTTC,TRBV27,14,.,.,TRBJ2-7
CASSLGEATNEKLFF,TGCGCCAGCAGCCTTGGAGAAGCAACTAATGAAAAACTGTTTTTT,TRBV4-3,15,.,.,TRBJ1-4
CASTQGPNQPQHF,TGTGCCAGCACACAGGGCCCTAATCAGCCCCAGCATTTT,TRBV12-3/TRBV12-4,13,.,.,TRBJ1-5
CASSRGTEMNTEAFF,TGCGCCAGCAGCCGAGGGACAGAGATGAACACTGAAGCTTTCTTT,TRBV4-3,15,TRBD1,.,TRBJ1-1
CASSLGSAYEQYF,TGTGCCAGCAGCTTAGGATCAGCCTACGAGCAGTACTTC,TRBV7-8,13,.,few,TRBJ2-7
CASSQRRDSSYNEQFF,TGTGCCAGCAGCCAAAGACGGGACAGCTCCTACAATGAGCAGTTCTTC,TRBV5-5,16,TRBD1,.,TRBJ2-1
CATQLGDDGYTF,TGTGCCACCCAGTTGGGGGACGATGGCTACACCTTC,TRBV10-3,12,.,.,TRBJ1-2
CASSFRASSSYEQYF,TGTGCCAGCAGTTTTAGGGCCAGCTCCTCCTACGAGCAGTACTTC,TRBV28,15,.,.,TRBJ2-7
CATSDSGYNQPQHF,TGTGCCACCAGTGACTCGGGGTACAATCAGCCCCAGCATTTT,TRBV24-1,14,.,.,TRBJ1-5
CASSDSGRGLEDTQYF,TGTGCCAGCAGTGATAGCGGGAGGGGGCTGGAAGATACGCAGTATTTT,TRBV25-1,16,TRBD2,.,TRBJ2-3
CASSGDSETQYF,TGTGCCAGCAGCGGGGACTCAGAGACCCAGTACTTC,TRBV11-3,12,.,.,TRBJ2-5
CASSLYRDSGELFF,TGTGCCAGCAGTTTGTACAGGGACTCCGGGGAGCTGTTTTTT,TRBV27,14,.,.,TRBJ2-2
CASSQGHPGQGLFSGNTIYF,TGCGCCAGCAGCCAAGGCCACCCGGGACAGGGTTTATTCTCTGGAAACACCATATATTTT,TRBV4-1,20,TRBD1,once,TRBJ1-3
CASRVLAGGSYNEQFF,TGTGCCAGCAGGGTCCTAGCGGGGGGTTCCTACAATGAGCAGTTCTTC,TRBV6-2/TRBV6-3,16,TRBD2,.,TRBJ2-1
CASSLARLVNEQYF,TGTGCCAGCAGCTTAGCGAGACTAGTGAACGAGCAGTACTTC,TRBV11-2,14,.,.,TRBJ2-7
CASSPLGGGGYNEQFF,TGTGCCAGTAGTCCCCTTGGTGGCGGGGGTTACAATGAGCAGTTCTTC,TRBV19,16,TRBD2,.,TRBJ2-1
CSVEDPTGGNQETQYF,TGCAGCGTTGAAGATCCGACAGGGGGGAACCAAGAGACCCAGTACTTC,TRBV29-1,16,TRBD1,.,TRBJ2-5
CASSWGSVDEQFF,TGTGCCAGCAGCTGGGGATCGGTCGATGAGCAGTTCTTC,TRBV5-5,13,.,.,TRBJ2-1
CASSLGPGANPDYEQYF,TGCGCCAGCAGCTTGGGTCCGGGGGCGAATCCCGACTACGAGCAGTACTTC,TRBV5-1,17,.,.,TRBJ2-7
CASSLGGVHEQFF,TGTGCCAGCAGCTTAGGAGGGGTTCATGAGCAGTTCTTC,TRBV13,13,.,.,TRBJ2-1
CASSHTGGNIAKNIQYF,TGTGCCAGCAGTCACACCGGGGGGAATATAGCCAAAAACATTCAGTACTTC,TRBV12-3/TRBV12-4,17,TRBD2,once,TRBJ2-4
CASSEGNRNGYTF,TGTGCCAGCAGTGAAGGAAACAGGAATGGCTACACCTTC,TRBV6-1,13,.,few,TRBJ1-2
CASRTPPLDTQYF,TGTGCCAGCCGGACACCTCCTCTGGATACGCAGTATTTT,TRBV2,13,.,.,TRBJ2-3
CASSESGTGRTDTQYF,TGTGCCAGCAGTGAATCGGGGACAGGTCGCACAGATACGCAGTATTTT,TRBV2,16,TRBD1,.,TRBJ2-3
CASSTSGGKETQYF,TGTGCCAGTAGTACTAGCGGGGGAAAGGAGACCCAGTACTTC,TRBV19,14,TRBD2,.,TRBJ2-5
CATIAANTEAFF,TGTGCCACTATCGCCGCTAACACTGAAGCTTTCTTT,TRBV10-3,12,.,once,TRBJ1-1
CASGQGASGNTIYF,TGCGCCAGCGGGCAGGGGGCATCGGGAAACACCATATATTTT,TRBV4-1,14,TRBD1,.,TRBJ1-3
CASSQDWGVQETQYF,TGTGCCAGCAGCCAAGACTGGGGGGTTCAAGAGACCCAGTACTTC,TRBV3-1,15,.,.,TRBJ2-5
CASSLEASNQPQHF,TGTGCCAGCAGTTTAGAAGCCAGCAATCAGCCCCAGCATTTT,TRBV12-3/TRBV12-4,14,.,.,TRBJ1-5
CAISSGTESYEQYF,TGTGCCATCAGTTCCGGGACAGAAAGCTACGAGCAGTACTTC,TRBV10-3,14,TRBD1,once,TRBJ2-7